This T cell receptor (beta chain) was sequenced during a study of T cell changes during pregnancy in multiple sclerosis. Sequenced by immunoSEQ multiplex PCR; TCRdb stores in-frame clones only, minus some. The data show some 54,000 clones, around 93% seen once. Germline V lookup: CDR1 LNHDA, CDR2 SQIVND (reference sequence). The germline V and J ends were trimmed by 8 bases and 0 bases, with 11 bases remaining between them. The CDR3 runs 14 residues. The genes are TRBV19 and TRBJ1-5; tentatively, D is TRBD1 (6 bases). This sample comprised peripheral blood, obtained after pregnancy. This receptor was obtained from a female donor with multiple sclerosis, enrolled in a pregnancy study. The CDR3 nucleotides read TGTGCCAGTGAGGACAGTAATAGCAATCAGCCCCAGCATTTT. Its protein product is CASEDSNSNQPQHF.